This TCR beta chain was profiled in a study of T cells expressing NK-cell markers. About the study: Serological testing identified most of the eight sequenced donors as HCMV-seropositive and one as seronegative. Notes on the study in general: The leading position in the CD3+CD56-NKG2C+ fraction of a few donors also went to these clonotypes.

Of note for this clonotype: What it recognizes is unknown.

One entry per CDR3 protein, without DNA, is what TCRdb gives after re-calling the 5' RACE reads. The sample data list 350,000 to 450,000 distinct CDR3 sequences. The CDR3 loop spans 16 amino acids. The germline gives CDR1 SGHVS, CDR2 FNYEAQ. This receptor was obtained from a man aged 18 to 69 in good health. This sequence joins TRBV7-6 and TRBJ2-1; the TCRdb D gene call, TRBD1, has no DNA to confirm it. Input material: blood T cells: a sorted CD56 or NKG2C T cell subset, CD4+ or CD8+ T cells, or bulk PBMC T cells (not recorded which). CDR3 sequence: CASSLAPTTGGYEQFF.